The T cell receptor (beta chain) under discussion was sequenced for a study of blood T cell repertoires in COVID-19. Across the study: The United States, Italy and Spain provided the acute and convalescent COVID-19 samples. Nucleic acid was either cDNA or gDNA, and it came from T cells, B-cell-depleted T cells, or PBMCs.

Authors' processing steps: For nucleated cells, counts were estimated from reference gene primer amplification. The repertoire was sequenced with immunoSEQ multiplex PCR; TCRdb's copy has only in-frame clones and lacks some. From that table come the V and J calls and clone size; the DNA was used to work out D and trimming. The data contain roughly 89,000 clones, 75% to 85% of them seen just once; the ten biggest clones take up 9% to 12%. The CDR3 is 14 amino acids. Trimming shortened V by 2 bases and J by 1 base, and 5 bases separated the two germline ends. Per the germline V gene, CDR1 is LGHDT and CDR2 is YNNKEL (reference sequence).

The V gene is TRBV3-1 (or the pseudogene TRBV3-2), the J gene TRBJ1-4; D not resolved. The specimen sequenced was peripheral blood. The clonotype comes from a woman in her 70s with acute or convalescent COVID-19. CDR3 region: CASSQSRTNEKLFF. In DNA, the CDR3 is TGTGCCAGCAGCCAATCGAGAACTAATGAAAAACTGTTTTTT.